A selection of T cell receptor beta chains follows, all from one sample in a study of graft-versus-host responses after intestinal transplantation. The method was immunoSEQ multiplex PCR; TCRdb's version includes in-frame clones alone and lacks a portion of them. The sample comprises 95,000 to 150,000 clones, 85% to 95% of which are singletons, and 2.5% to 3.5% rests with the top ten. The antigens for these receptors are not known. The sample in question was unstimulated CD8+ T cells sorted from spleen or lymph node cells, obtained before intestinal transplant. These TCRs come from a human donor who received an intestinal transplant. Each CDR3 is given with its conserved first and last residue. Each record gives: clone size, CDR3 length, D gene, V gene, J gene, CDR3 protein, CDR3 DNA. The D gene is left open where the match is weak. Some rows mark clone size as missing; the rest say once, few, many or name a class of expanded clone.

size: .
length: 14
D: TRBD1
V: TRBV6-1
J: TRBJ2-2
CDR3: CASTTGPNTGELFF
DNA: TGTGCCAGTACGACAGGGCCGAACACCGGGGAGCTGTTTTTT

size: .
length: 16
D: .
V: TRBV28
J: TRBJ2-3
CDR3: CASSLQGREYTDTQYF
DNA: TGTGCCAGCAGTTTACAGGGCAGGGAGTACACAGATACGCAGTATTTT

size: .
length: 16
D: .
V: TRBV27
J: TRBJ2-7
CDR3: CASSTNIMTGAYEQYF
DNA: TGTGCCAGCAGTACGAACATAATGACGGGGGCCTACGAGCAGTACTTC

size: .
length: 14
D: .
V: TRBV5-4
J: TRBJ1-2
CDR3: CASSPWTGNYGYTF
DNA: TGTGCCAGCAGCCCCTGGACGGGAAACTATGGCTACACCTTC

size: .
length: 13
D: .
V: TRBV28
J: TRBJ2-7
CDR3: CASAAGSSYEQYF
DNA: TGTGCCTCCGCGGCTGGAAGCTCCTACGAGCAGTACTTC

size: .
length: 12
D: .
V: TRBV9
J: TRBJ2-3
CDR3: CASSVGVDTQYF
DNA: TGTGCCAGCAGCGTAGGCGTAGATACGCAGTATTTT

size: .
length: 15
D: TRBD1
V: TRBV4-2
J: TRBJ1-2
CDR3: CASSQETGDNYGYTF
DNA: TGTGCCAGCAGCCAAGAGACAGGGGATAACTATGGCTACACCTTC

size: .
length: 12
D: TRBD2
V: TRBV5-4
J: TRBJ2-7
CDR3: CASSRGGYEQYF
DNA: TGTGCCAGCAGTCGGGGAGGGTACGAGCAGTACTTC

size: .
length: 14
D: TRBD1
V: TRBV15
J: TRBJ1-5
CDR3: CATSKGQVNQPQHF
DNA: TGTGCCACCAGCAAGGGACAGGTCAATCAGCCCCAGCATTTT

size: once
length: 17
D: TRBD2
V: TRBV4-1
J: TRBJ2-1
CDR3: CASSQRLAGTSYNEQFF
DNA: TGCGCCAGCAGCCAACGACTAGCAGGGACCTCCTACAATGAGCAGTTCTTC

size: .
length: 15
D: TRBD2
V: TRBV27
J: TRBJ2-2
CDR3: CASSFGTSTSGELFF
DNA: TGTGCCAGCAGTTTCGGGACTAGCACCTCCGGGGAGCTGTTTTTT

size: .
length: 15
D: .
V: TRBV27
J: TRBJ2-4
CDR3: CASSLGAGGRDIQYF
DNA: TGTGCCAGCAGTTTAGGGGCTGGGGGCAGAGACATTCAGTACTTC

size: .
length: 17
D: .
V: TRBV19
J: TRBJ2-1
CDR3: CASKETGSGDTSGEQFF
DNA: TGTGCCAGTAAAGAGACGGGATCGGGGGACACTTCTGGTGAGCAGTTCTTC

size: .
length: 13
D: .
V: TRBV9
J: TRBJ2-5
CDR3: CASSVGNQETQYF
DNA: TGTGCCAGCAGCGTAGGTAATCAAGAGACCCAGTACTTC

size: .
length: 13
D: .
V: TRBV6-6
J: TRBJ2-7
CDR3: CASSYHDFYEQYF
DNA: TGTGCCAGCAGTTACCATGACTTCTACGAGCAGTACTTC

size: .
length: 15
D: .
V: TRBV4-1
J: TRBJ2-7
CDR3: CASSEVPDVSNEQYF
DNA: TGCGCCAGCAGCGAAGTGCCGGATGTCTCCAACGAGCAGTACTTC

size: .
length: 14
D: .
V: TRBV30
J: TRBJ2-2
CDR3: CAWSEGPNTGELFF
DNA: TGTGCCTGGAGTGAGGGTCCGAACACCGGGGAGCTGTTTTTT

size: .
length: 15
D: TRBD1
V: TRBV12-5
J: TRBJ2-7
CDR3: CASGLETGESYEQYF
DNA: TGTGCTAGTGGTTTGGAGACAGGGGAGTCTTACGAGCAGTACTTC

size: once
length: 15
D: .
V: TRBV5-7
J: TRBJ1-3
CDR3: CASSYYDKSGNTIYF
DNA: TGTGCCAGCAGCTACTATGACAAGTCTGGAAACACCATATATTTT

size: .
length: 14
D: .
V: TRBV11-2
J: TRBJ2-4
CDR3: CASSPAAAKNIQYF
DNA: TGTGCCAGCAGTCCAGCGGCAGCCAAAAACATTCAGTACTTC

size: .
length: 15
D: TRBD1
V: TRBV6-1
J: TRBJ2-7
CDR3: CASSTWTGESYEQYF
DNA: TGTGCCAGCAGTACCTGGACAGGGGAGTCCTACGAGCAGTACTTC

size: once
length: 13
D: TRBD1
V: TRBV29-1
J: TRBJ2-7
CDR3: CSVRTGDNYEQYF
DNA: TGCAGCGTGAGGACAGGGGATAACTACGAGCAGTACTTC

size: .
length: 16
D: TRBD2
V: TRBV9
J: TRBJ2-5
CDR3: CASSVSEGGRPETQYF
DNA: TGTGCCAGCAGCGTATCAGAGGGAGGGCGGCCCGAGACCCAGTACTTC

size: .
length: 17
D: .
V: TRBV10-1
J: TRBJ2-5
CDR3: CASRGSSANRLQETQYF
DNA: TGCGCCAGCAGGGGTTCTAGCGCAAACAGACTACAAGAGACCCAGTACTTC

size: .
length: 12
D: .
V: TRBV21-1
J: TRBJ2-3
CDR3: CASSNRGSGQYF
DNA: TGTGCCAGCAGCAACCGGGGAAGTGGGCAGTATTTT

size: .
length: 15
D: TRBD2
V: TRBV6-6
J: TRBJ2-5
CDR3: CASRVLAGFQETQYF
DNA: TGTGCCAGCAGAGTTCTAGCGGGCTTCCAAGAGACCCAGTACTTC

size: .
length: 12
D: .
V: TRBV7-9
J: TRBJ2-3
CDR3: CASSLLADTQYF
DNA: TGTGCCAGCAGCTTACTCGCAGATACGCAGTATTTT

size: .
length: 17
D: TRBD2
V: TRBV5-6
J: TRBJ2-7
CDR3: CASSRGTSGRAIYEQYF
DNA: TGTGCCAGCAGCCGAGGGACTAGCGGGAGGGCGATATACGAGCAGTACTTC

size: .
length: 14
D: .
V: TRBV6-1
J: TRBJ2-7
CDR3: CASSEADVTYEQYF
DNA: TGTGCCAGCAGTGAAGCGGACGTAACCTACGAGCAGTACTTC

size: .
length: 16
D: TRBD1
V: TRBV28
J: TRBJ2-7
CDR3: CASSLPTTGGMYEQYF
DNA: TGTGCCAGCAGTTTACCCACGACAGGGGGGATGTACGAGCAGTACTTC

size: .
length: 14
D: .
V: TRBV9
J: TRBJ2-7
CDR3: CASSPGDGLDEQYF
DNA: TGTGCCAGCAGCCCCGGGGACGGCCTTGACGAGCAGTACTTC

size: .
length: 16
D: .
V: TRBV27
J: TRBJ2-2
CDR3: CASSLWSAGDTGELFF
DNA: TGTGCCAGCAGTTTATGGTCGGCAGGGGACACCGGGGAGCTGTTTTTT

size: .
length: 13
D: .
V: TRBV5-4
J: TRBJ2-2
CDR3: CASSYGTTGELFF
DNA: TGTGCCAGCAGCTACGGGACTACCGGGGAGCTGTTTTTT

size: few
length: 12
D: .
V: TRBV7-9
J: TRBJ1-2
CDR3: CASSLGQSGYTF
DNA: TGTGCCAGCAGCCTAGGACAGTCCGGCTACACCTTC

size: .
length: 13
D: .
V: TRBV6-6
J: TRBJ2-7
CDR3: CASSYPPQVVLYF
DNA: TGTGCCAGCAGTTACCCCCCCCAAGTTGTTCTGTACTTC

size: .
length: 15
D: .
V: TRBV27
J: TRBJ2-5
CDR3: CASSPTSSFQETQYF
DNA: TGTGCCAGCAGCCCCACTTCTAGTTTCCAAGAGACCCAGTACTTC

size: once
length: 11
D: .
V: TRBV7-9
J: TRBJ1-2
CDR3: CASSLEYGYTF
DNA: TGTGCCAGCAGCTTAGAATATGGCTACACCTTC

size: .
length: 15
D: .
V: TRBV4-1
J: TRBJ2-7
CDR3: CASSQDWASSYEQYF
DNA: TGCGCCAGCAGCCAAGATTGGGCATCCTCCTACGAGCAGTACTTC

size: .
length: 15
D: TRBD1
V: TRBV7-3
J: TRBJ2-1
CDR3: CASSLISDRGNEQFF
DNA: TGTGCCAGCAGCTTAATTTCAGACAGGGGCAATGAGCAGTTCTTC

size: .
length: 14
D: .
V: TRBV28
J: TRBJ2-7
CDR3: CASSFRLNSYEQYF
DNA: TGTGCCAGCAGTTTCCGTCTAAACTCCTACGAGCAGTACTTC

size: .
length: 14
D: TRBD2
V: TRBV5-4
J: TRBJ2-1
CDR3: CASIKAGGPDEQFF
DNA: TGTGCCAGCATCAAAGCGGGAGGGCCCGATGAGCAGTTCTTC

size: .
length: 15
D: .
V: TRBV7-9
J: TRBJ2-2
CDR3: CASSPEKGGTGELFF
DNA: TGTGCCAGCAGTCCAGAGAAGGGGGGCACCGGGGAGCTGTTTTTT

size: .
length: 15
D: TRBD2
V: TRBV4-1
J: TRBJ2-7
CDR3: CASSPRGTSAYEQYF
DNA: TGCGCCAGCAGCCCCCGCGGGACTAGCGCCTACGAGCAGTACTTC

size: .
length: 12
D: .
V: TRBV27
J: TRBJ2-7
CDR3: CASSLGGYEQYF
DNA: TGTGCCAGCAGTTTAGGAGGCTACGAGCAGTACTTC

size: .
length: 15
D: .
V: TRBV9
J: TRBJ2-1
CDR3: CASSAQLARYNEQFF
DNA: TGTGCCAGCAGCGCTCAACTAGCAAGATACAATGAGCAGTTCTTC

size: .
length: 17
D: .
V: TRBV5-1
J: TRBJ2-1
CDR3: CASSLYREWSSYNEQFF
DNA: TGCGCCAGCAGCTTATACAGGGAGTGGAGCTCCTACAATGAGCAGTTCTTC

size: .
length: 14
D: TRBD1
V: TRBV28
J: TRBJ1-3
CDR3: CASSETGEGNTIYF
DNA: TGTGCCAGTTCAGAAACAGGGGAAGGAAACACCATATATTTT

size: .
length: 15
D: .
V: TRBV7-3
J: TRBJ2-7
CDR3: CASSLLGRGDYEQYF
DNA: TGTGCCAGCAGCTTATTAGGCAGGGGGGACTACGAGCAGTACTTC

size: .
length: 17
D: .
V: TRBV14
J: TRBJ2-7
CDR3: CASSQGGIGTYSYEQYF
DNA: TGTGCCAGCAGCCAGGGGGGTATAGGGACTTACTCCTACGAGCAGTACTTC

size: .
length: 11
D: .
V: TRBV7-9
J: TRBJ2-1
CDR3: CASNALGEQFF
DNA: TGTGCCAGCAACGCACTCGGTGAGCAGTTCTTC

size: .
length: 15
D: TRBD2
V: TRBV27
J: TRBJ2-1
CDR3: CASSLTSGPYNEQFF
DNA: TGTGCCAGCAGCTTAACTAGCGGACCATACAATGAGCAGTTCTTC

size: .
length: 15
D: TRBD2
V: TRBV19
J: TRBJ2-7
CDR3: CASSPSGGGSYEQYF
DNA: TGTGCCAGTAGCCCCAGCGGGGGGGGCTCCTACGAGCAGTACTTC

size: .
length: 15
D: TRBD1
V: TRBV5-1
J: TRBJ2-1
CDR3: CASSFGQGARNEQFF
DNA: TGCGCCAGCAGCTTCGGACAGGGGGCGAGGAATGAGCAGTTCTTC

size: .
length: 17
D: TRBD2
V: TRBV15
J: TRBJ2-3
CDR3: CATSRDWREGQTDTQYF
DNA: TGTGCCACCAGCAGAGATTGGCGGGAGGGCCAGACAGATACGCAGTATTTT